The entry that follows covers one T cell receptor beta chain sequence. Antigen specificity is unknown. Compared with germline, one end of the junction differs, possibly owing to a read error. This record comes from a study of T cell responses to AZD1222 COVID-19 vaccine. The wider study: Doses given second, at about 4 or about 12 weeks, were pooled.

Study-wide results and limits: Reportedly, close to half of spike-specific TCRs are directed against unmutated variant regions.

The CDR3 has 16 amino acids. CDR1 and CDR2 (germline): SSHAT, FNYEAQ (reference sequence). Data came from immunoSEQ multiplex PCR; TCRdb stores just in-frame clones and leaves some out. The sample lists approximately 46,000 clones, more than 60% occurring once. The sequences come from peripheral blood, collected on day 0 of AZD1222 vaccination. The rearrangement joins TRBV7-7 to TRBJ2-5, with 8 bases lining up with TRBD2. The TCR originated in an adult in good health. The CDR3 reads CASSLGGSSGKETQYF. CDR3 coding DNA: TGTGCTAGCAGCTTGGGAGGGAGTAGCGGGAAAGAGACCCAGTACTTC.